One sample yielded the 30 T cell receptor beta chains listed below, sequenced in a study of brain T cells in children with intractable seizures. Repertoires were generated with immunoSEQ multiplex PCR, while TCRdb's copy carries only in-frame clones and drops some. The sample lists a few hundred thousand clones, nearly 95% occurring once. Time point indicated: blood from clinic visit 5 months post-surgery; TSC patient then seizure free. Sequences were derived from peripheral blood, sampled less than 6 months after surgery. Receptor source: a boy in the first two years of life with tuberous sclerosis and intractable seizures.

The chain has TRBV27 and TRBJ2-1; D call uncertain. From germline, CDR1 is MNHEY and CDR2 SMNVEV (reference sequence). Between the trimmed V and J ends, which lost 4 bases and 0 bases, there was a span of 10 bases. CDR3 length equals 15 residues. Here the CDR3 DNA reads TGTGCCAGCAGTTATGGTGCCAGCTCCTACAATGAGCAGTTCTTC. It encodes CASSYGASSYNEQFF.

The V call is TRBV5-4, the J call TRBJ2-1; 15 nucleotides line up with TRBD2. This CDR3 is built from 17 residues. The junction had 8 bases not matched to a gene; V was cut back by 3 bases and J by 7 bases. Germline loops: CDR1 SGHNT, CDR2 YYREEE (reference sequence). The CDR3 sequence is CASSSGTSGRRGNEQFF. The CDR3 DNA reads TGTGCCAGCAGCTCCGGGACTAGCGGGAGGCGGGGGAATGAGCAGTTCTTC.

The chain recombines TRBV15 with TRBJ1-2; 8 positions match TRBD1. V shed 1 base, J shed 2 bases, and the junction held 3 bases outside the gene matches. Germline loops: CDR1 LNHNV, CDR2 YYDKDF (reference sequence). CDR3 length equals 15 residues. CDR3 region: CATSRGTGGNYGYTF. Here the CDR3 DNA reads TGTGCCACCAGCAGAGGCACAGGGGGAAACTATGGCTACACCTTC.

This clone was observed a single time. V is TRBV27 and J is TRBJ2-2, with TRBD2 as a possible D gene (5 bases). The V gene's germline CDR1 is MNHEY and CDR2 SMNVEV (reference sequence). V lost 4 bases and J lost 4, with 16 bases in between. CDR3 length: 16 amino acids. The CDR3 DNA follows: TGTGCCAGCAGTTACTCTAGAGGGAGATTCACCGGGGAGCTGTTTTTT. Its translation: CASSYSRGRFTGELFF.

V and J are TRBV27 and TRBJ2-1; 9 positions match TRBD1. Germline CDR1 and CDR2: MNHEY and SMNVEV (reference sequence). V lost 4 bases to trimming and J lost 8 bases; unmatched junction nucleotides: 6. The CDR3 sequence is 14 residues long. CDR3 nucleotides: TGTGCCAGCAGTTCCGGGACAGGGCGAGATGAGCAGTTCTTC. The encoded protein is CASSSGTGRDEQFF.

As to this clone: The sample carries other DNA sequences with the same CDR3. V is TRBV7-9 and J is TRBJ1-1; no clear D gene. V dropped 3 bases and J dropped 4 bases, with 6 bases sitting between them. This CDR3 comprises 12 residues. Looked up from germline, CDR1 is SEHNR and CDR2 is FQNEAQ (reference sequence). CDR3 in DNA: TGTGCCAGCAGCTTGGGGAGCACTGAAGCTTTCTTT. This translates into CASSLGSTEAFF. The complete variable domain, with remaining parts taken from reference TRBV7-9 and TRBJ1-1, reads DTGVSQNPRHKITKRGQNVTFRCDPISEHNRLYWYRQTLGQGPEFLTYFQNEAQLEKSRLLSDRFSAERPKGSFSTLEIQRTEQGDSAMYLCASSLGSTEAFFGQGTRLTVV.

This clone was detected once. The rearrangement uses TRBV9 and TRBJ1-6; 7 bases line up with TRBD1. CDR3 length: 15 residues. Germline trimming cut 0 bases from V and 4 bases from J; bases unmatched to any gene: 1. CDR1 and CDR2 (germline): SGDLS, YYNGEE. Here the CDR3 reads CASSVGGQYNSPLHF. The CDR3 DNA sequence: TGTGCCAGCAGCGTAGGGGGACAGTATAATTCACCCCTCCACTTT.

V and J are TRBV5-6 and TRBJ2-5; D gene uncertain. Germline assignment: CDR1 SGHDT and CDR2 YYEEEE. The CDR3 has 11 amino acids. Between the trimmed V and J ends, which lost 4 bases and 5 bases, there was a span of 6 bases. The DNA of the CDR3 is TGTGCCAGCAGCGGAGATGAGACCCAGTACTTC. It is translated as CASSGDETQYF.

V is TRBV27 and J is TRBJ2-4, with a possible D match to TRBD2 (5 bases). The CDR3 covers 12 residues. Trimming removed 8 bases at V and 8 bases at J, with 13 bases between. Germline V gene lookup returns CDR1 MNHEY and CDR2 SMNVEV (reference sequence). The CDR3 nucleotides are TGTGCCAGCGGGCTCCGGGAAGACATTCAGTACTTC. This sequence encodes CASGLREDIQYF.

This clone showed up just once. The gene calls are TRBV7-2 and TRBJ2-7, with 7 bases matching TRBD1. From germline, CDR1 is SGHTA and CDR2 FQGNSA. The CDR3 loop spans 15 amino acids. V shed 1 base and J 2 bases; nucleotides not matched to a gene: 5. In DNA, the CDR3 is TGTGCCAGCAGCTTAGGGACAGGTTCCCCCTACGAGCAGTACTTC. It translates to CASSLGTGSPYEQYF.

The chain is built from TRBV7-2 and TRBJ2-7; no clear D gene. V was clipped by 3 bases and J by 2 bases, with 11 bases between them. The CDR3 extends over 14 amino acids. Per germline, CDR1 SGHTA and CDR2 FQGNSA. The CDR3 spells CASSFGEITYEQYF. In DNA form, the CDR3 reads TGTGCCAGCAGCTTTGGAGAGATTACCTACGAGCAGTACTTC.

CDR3 protein: CASSQGGTGGPDGELFF. In DNA form, the CDR3 reads TGTGCCAGCAGCCAAGGCGGAACGGGAGGGCCGGACGGGGAGCTGTTTTTT. The chain recombines TRBV3-1 (or the pseudogene TRBV3-2) with TRBJ2-2, with 8 bases identical to TRBD2. This CDR3 has 17 amino acids. After removal of 1 base from V and 7 bases from J, the junction contained 11 bases not matched to a gene. Germline V gene data show CDR1 as LGHDT and CDR2 as YNNKEL (reference sequence).

The rearrangement links TRBV5-1 to TRBJ2-1; a weak D match, TRBD2 (5 bases). The germline V gene encodes CDR1 SGHRS and CDR2 YFSETQ. This CDR3 has 11 amino acids. The germline V and J ends were trimmed by 5 bases and 10 bases, with 10 bases remaining between them. Here the CDR3 reads CASRARREQFF. The CDR3 nucleotides are TGCGCCAGCAGAGCGAGGAGGGAGCAGTTCTTC.

This sequence joins TRBV7-6 and TRBJ1-5; D is undetermined. The CDR3 is made up of 14 amino acids. V gave up 3 bases and J gave up 2 bases, with 8 bases separating them. From germline, CDR1 is SGHVS and CDR2 FNYEAQ. The CDR3 nucleotides read TGTGCCAGCAGCTTCTCTGGGGGCAATCAGCCCCAGCATTTT. Protein product: CASSFSGGNQPQHF.

In DNA form, the CDR3 reads TGTGCCGTTGGGAGGTCAATTTACAATGAGCAGTTCTTC. It is translated as CAVGRSIYNEQFF. The chain combines TRBV6-5 with TRBJ2-1; D might be TRBD2 (6 bases). Germline values: CDR1 MNHEY, CDR2 SVGAGI. This CDR3 is built from 13 residues. The germline V and J ends were trimmed by 11 bases and 4 bases, with 15 bases remaining between them.

The V gene is TRBV9, the J gene TRBJ1-1; D may be TRBD1 (6 bases). Germline V lookup: CDR1 SGDLS, CDR2 YYNGEE. Trimming removed 0 bases at V and 0 bases at J, with 9 bases between. The CDR3 loop spans 15 amino acids. CDR3 nucleotides: TGTGCCAGCAGCGTAGTTAACAGGGTGAACACTGAAGCTTTCTTT. This codes for CASSVVNRVNTEAFF.

This sequence joins TRBV20-1 and TRBJ1-4; D perhaps matches TRBD1 (6 bases). With 3 bases removed from V and 7 bases from J, the gap between germline ends came to 21 bases. The CDR3 contains 16 residues. The V gene's germline CDR1 is DFQATT and CDR2 SNEGSKA (reference sequence). The CDR3 DNA reads as TGCAGTGCTAGTGAAAACAGGGACGGGTTGGGTGAAAAACTGTTTTTT. It yields the protein CSASENRDGLGEKLFF.

The chain joins TRBV6-9 to TRBJ2-1, with 7 bases matching TRBD2. The V gene's germline CDR1 is MNHGY and CDR2 SVAAGI. CDR3 size: 15 residues. Losses at the gene ends were 2 bases for V and 4 bases for J; bases not matched to a gene: 5. CDR3 DNA: TGTGCCAGCAGTTATGGGCTAGCGGATTACAATGAGCAGTTCTTC. It is translated as CASSYGLADYNEQFF.

The chain uses TRBV3-1 (or the pseudogene TRBV3-2) and TRBJ2-7, with TRBD2 matching 7 bases. The CDR3 is 15 amino acids. CDR1 and CDR2 from the germline V gene are LGHDT and YNNKEL (reference sequence). J was trimmed by 5 bases and V by 2 bases; bases with no gene match: 9. The CDR3 region is CASSQNSGGVDEQYF. CDR3 bases: TGTGCCAGCAGCCAAAACTCGGGAGGTGTAGACGAGCAGTACTTC.

The chain has TRBV9 and TRBJ2-3, with 15 nucleotides matching TRBD2. V trimming: 4 bases; J trimming: 0 bases; junction bases outside the gene matches: 6. This CDR3 has 18 residues. The germline CDR1 and CDR2 sequences are SGDLS and YYNGEE. This CDR3 reads CASSRGLAGGTSTDTQYF. For the CDR3, the DNA is TGTGCCAGCAGCAGAGGACTAGCGGGGGGGACTAGCACAGATACGCAGTATTTT.

The chain couples TRBV7-9 to TRBJ1-3; tentative D call: TRBD1 (5 bases). Germline loops: CDR1 SEHNR, CDR2 FQNEAQ (reference sequence). The CDR3 sequence is 16 residues long. V dropped 1 base and J dropped 0 bases, with 10 bases sitting between them. The CDR3 region is CASSLDAGSSGNTIYF. In DNA form, the CDR3 reads TGTGCCAGCAGCTTAGATGCAGGGAGCTCTGGAAACACCATATATTTT.

The chain carries TRBV28 and TRBJ1-2, with D perhaps TRBD1 (5 bases). Germline CDR1 reads MDHEN; CDR2 reads SYDVKM. The CDR3 consists of 17 residues. Trimming took off 2 bases at V and 0 bases at J, with 16 bases between the two ends. The CDR3 bases are TGTGCCAGCAGTTTAATCTTGCAGGGCGGAACTAACTATGGCTACACCTTC. Its translation: CASSLILQGGTNYGYTF.

V gene TRBV28 combines with J gene TRBJ2-7; a possible D gene is TRBD2 (5 bases). The CDR3 contains 16 residues. Trimming stripped 2 bases from V and 3 bases from J, with 17 bases between. CDR1 MDHEN and CDR2 SYDVKM come from the germline V gene. The CDR3 DNA reads TGTGCCAGCAGTTTACCCGTCCTTCATGGACTCTACGAGCAGTACTTC. This sequence encodes CASSLPVLHGLYEQYF. The complete variable domain, with remaining parts taken from reference TRBV28 and TRBJ2-7, reads DVKVTQSSRYLVKRTGEKVFLECVQDMDHENMFWYRQDPGLGLRLIYFSYDVKMKEKGDIPEGYSVSREKKERFSLILESASTNQTSMYLCASSLPVLHGLYEQYFGPGTRLTVT.

V usage is TRBV6-5 and J usage is TRBJ1-4; 7 nucleotides agree with TRBD1. The J segment lost 6 bases and the V segment lost 7 bases, leaving 5 bases of the junction unmatched. CDR1 is MNHEY and CDR2 is SVGAGI in the germline V gene. The CDR3 totals 13 residues. CDR3 sequence (DNA): TGTGCCAGCAACCGGGACAGCTATGAAAAACTGTTTTTT. This sequence encodes CASNRDSYEKLFF.

This clone was seen only once. The chain recombines TRBV7-8 with TRBJ2-2; D perhaps matches TRBD2 (6 bases). In germline, CDR1 is SGHVS, CDR2 FQNEAQ. This CDR3 has 14 amino acids. The V and J ends lost 5 bases and 8 bases respectively, with 15 bases between them. CDR3 DNA sequence: TGTGCCAGCAGCCACCCTGGGGGGAGGGGGGAGCTGTTTTTT. This encodes CASSHPGGRGELFF.

The CDR3 loop reads CASRSPGHNFYNEQFF. CDR3 nucleotides: TGTGCCAGCAGATCTCCGGGACACAACTTCTACAATGAGCAGTTCTTC. The chain combines TRBV28 with TRBJ2-1; tentative D call: TRBD1 (6 bases). Germline CDR1 and CDR2: MDHEN and SYDVKM. The V end lost 6 bases, the J end lost 3 bases, and 18 bases lay between the germline ends. The CDR3 is made up of 16 amino acids. Full variable domain (rest looked up from reference TRBV28 and TRBJ2-1): DVKVTQSSRYLVKRTGEKVFLECVQDMDHENMFWYRQDPGLGLRLIYFSYDVKMKEKGDIPEGYSVSREKKERFSLILESASTNQTSMYLCASRSPGHNFYNEQFFGPGTRLTVL.

The V and J genes are TRBV10-3 and TRBJ2-2; 7 positions agree with TRBD1. CDR3 length: 13 amino acids. The junction had 4 bases not matched to a gene; V was cut back by 10 bases and J by 2 bases. Germline values: CDR1 ENHRY, CDR2 SYGVKD. As DNA, the CDR3 is TGTGCCACGAGAGGGGGCAACACCGGGGAGCTGTTTTTT. It translates to CATRGGNTGELFF.

The chain couples TRBV6-2 or TRBV6-3 to TRBJ1-2, with no clear D. Trimming stripped 3 bases from V and 6 bases from J, with 11 bases between. The CDR3 has 13 amino acids. Germline V CDR1 and CDR2: MNHEY, SVGEGT. The CDR3 reads CASSYDMVNGYTF. DNA of the CDR3: TGTGCCAGCAGTTATGACATGGTCAATGGCTACACCTTC.

The chain joins TRBV5-8 to TRBJ2-7, with D uncertain. The CDR3 totals 13 residues. The V end was cut by 0 bases, the J end by 1 base, with 5 bases between. Germline-derived CDR1 and CDR2 are SGHTS and YDEGEE. The CDR3 DNA sequence: TGTGCCAGCAGCTTGGACGAATCCTACGAGCAGTACTTC. Translated, it gives CASSLDESYEQYF.

The V call is TRBV6-5, the J call TRBJ1-6; maybe TRBD1 (5 bases). The germline V gene encodes CDR1 MNHEY and CDR2 SVGAGI. The CDR3 is 15 amino acids. The germline V and J ends were trimmed by 10 bases and 6 bases, with 19 bases remaining between them. CDR3 sequence reads: CATKLSGQVNSPLHF. For the CDR3, the DNA is TGTGCCACAAAATTAAGCGGACAAGTTAATTCACCCCTCCACTTT.